This T cell receptor (beta chain) came from a study of T-cell memory formation after mild COVID-19. Study as a whole: Across donors, TCR clusters were largely donor specific. Findings and limits, study-wide: Clones that contracted from day 15 to 85 had balanced CD4/CD8; later expanders were CD4+ biased. For contracting clones, CD4+ ones sat mainly in CM and EM, CD8+ in EMRA.

V shed 1 base and J shed 5 bases, with 10 bases lying between them. CDR3 size: 14 residues. Per germline, CDR1 SEHNR and CDR2 FQNEAQ (reference sequence). It was 5'RACE with constant-segment primers that produced the TCR alpha and TCR beta cDNA libraries, which carried sample barcodes and UMIs. TCRdb recomputed calls from the 5' RACE reads with MiXCR, one row per CDR3 protein. Of tens of thousands of distinct CDR3 sequences in the sample, 6% to 8% were seen once. This clonotype was seen at least ten times. Its antigen remains unidentified. The source is a young man who had mild COVID-19 (a few samples of this study predate the infection). Cell type and time point are not known. The chain couples TRBV7-9 to TRBJ2-3, with D possibly being TRBD2 (5 bases). Sequenced material: PBMCs or a T cell subset sorted from them (not recorded which). The CDR3 nucleotides are TGTGCCAGCAGCTTAGGCGCCCGGGGAGATACGCAGTATTTT. It specifies CASSLGARGDTQYF.